This T cell receptor (beta chain) emerged from a study of beta chain features in type 1 diabetes. The V and J ends lost 1 base and 4 bases respectively, with 10 bases between them. This CDR3 comprises 14 residues. The germline V gene encodes CDR1 LNHNV and CDR2 YYDKDF (reference sequence). This clone came up a few times. cDNA synthesis used the whole RNA isolate, giving expressed TCRB sequences. Method: immunoSEQ multiplex PCR; TCRdb's copy keeps in-frame clones and lacks some. The table includes approximately 200,000 clones, 9% to 10% detected once. The source material was naive CD4+ T cells from blood. The chain combines TRBV15 with TRBJ2-5, with a possible D match to TRBD2 (5 bases). The sequence derives from a woman between 18 and 29 years old in good health. The CDR3, as DNA: TGTGCCACCAGCAGAGGGGGAGTGGGAGAGACCCAGTACTTC. This gives the protein CATSRGGVGETQYF.